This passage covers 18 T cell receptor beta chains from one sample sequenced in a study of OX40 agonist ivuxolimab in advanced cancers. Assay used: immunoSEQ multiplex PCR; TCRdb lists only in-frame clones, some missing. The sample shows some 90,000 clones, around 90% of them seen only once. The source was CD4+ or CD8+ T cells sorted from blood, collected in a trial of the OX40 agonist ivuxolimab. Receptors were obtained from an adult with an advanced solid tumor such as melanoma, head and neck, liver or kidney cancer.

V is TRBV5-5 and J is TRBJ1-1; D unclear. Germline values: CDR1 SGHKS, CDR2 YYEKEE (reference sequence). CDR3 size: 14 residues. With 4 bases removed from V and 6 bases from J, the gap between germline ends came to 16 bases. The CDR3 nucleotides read TGTGCCAGCAGCCCAGCGGCGGGTCGCTCTGAAGCTTTCTTT. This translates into CASSPAAGRSEAFF. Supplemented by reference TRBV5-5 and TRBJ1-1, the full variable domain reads DAGVTQSPTHLIKTRGQQVTLRCSPISGHKSVSWYQQVLGQGPQFIFQYYEKEERGRGNFPDRFSARQFPNYSSELNVNALLLGDSALYLCASSPAAGRSEAFFGQGTRLTVV.

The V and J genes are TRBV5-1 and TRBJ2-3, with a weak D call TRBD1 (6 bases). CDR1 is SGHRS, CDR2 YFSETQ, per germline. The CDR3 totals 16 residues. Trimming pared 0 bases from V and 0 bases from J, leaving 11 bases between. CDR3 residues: CASSLGLDSSTDTQYF. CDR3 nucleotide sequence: TGCGCCAGCAGCTTGGGGTTGGACAGTAGCACAGATACGCAGTATTTT.

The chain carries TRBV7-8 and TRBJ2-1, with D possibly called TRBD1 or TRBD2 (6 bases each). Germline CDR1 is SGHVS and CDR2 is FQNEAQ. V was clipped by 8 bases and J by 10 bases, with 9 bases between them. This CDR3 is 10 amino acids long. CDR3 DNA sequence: TGTGCCAGCGGGGGGCTCGAGCAGTTCTTC. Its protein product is CASGGLEQFF. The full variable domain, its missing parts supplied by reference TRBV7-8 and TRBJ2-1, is GAGVSQSPRYKVAKRGQDVALRCDPISGHVSLFWYQQALGQGPEFLTYFQNEAQLDKSGLPSDRFFAERPEGSVSTLKIQRTQQEDSAVYLCASGGLEQFFGPGTRLTVL.

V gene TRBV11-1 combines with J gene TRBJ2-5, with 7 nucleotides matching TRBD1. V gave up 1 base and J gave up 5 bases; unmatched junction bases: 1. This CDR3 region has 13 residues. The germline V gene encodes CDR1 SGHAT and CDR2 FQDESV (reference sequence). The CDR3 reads CASSLGQGETQYF. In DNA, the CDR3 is TGTGCCAGCAGCTTAGGACAGGGTGAGACCCAGTACTTC.

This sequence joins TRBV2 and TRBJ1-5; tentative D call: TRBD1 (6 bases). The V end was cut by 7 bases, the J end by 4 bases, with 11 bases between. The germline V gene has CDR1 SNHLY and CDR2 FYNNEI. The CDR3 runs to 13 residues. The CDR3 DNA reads TGTGCCAGCATGTTACAGGGAAATCAGCCCCAGCATTTT. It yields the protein CASMLQGNQPQHF.

The CDR3, as DNA: TGTGCCAGCAGTACGCTCAGGGGGGAGACCCAGTACTTC. This sequence encodes CASSTLRGETQYF. This chain connects TRBV7-7 to TRBJ2-5; the match to TRBD1 covers 7 bases. From germline, CDR1 is SSHAT and CDR2 FNYEAQ (reference sequence). The CDR3 covers 13 residues. V lost 6 bases, J lost 5 bases, and 6 bases stayed unmatched.

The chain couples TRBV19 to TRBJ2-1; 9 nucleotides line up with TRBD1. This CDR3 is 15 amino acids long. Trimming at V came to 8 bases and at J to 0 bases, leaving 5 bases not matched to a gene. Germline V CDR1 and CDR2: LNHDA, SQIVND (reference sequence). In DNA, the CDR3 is TGTGCCAGTTGGGACAGGGCGAGCTCCTACAATGAGCAGTTCTTC. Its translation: CASWDRASSYNEQFF. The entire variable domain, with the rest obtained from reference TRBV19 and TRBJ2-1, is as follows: DGGITQSPKYLFRKEGQNVTLSCEQNLNHDAMYWYRQDPGQGLRLIYYSQIVNDFQKGDIAEGYSVSREKKESFPLTVTSAQKNPTAFYLCASWDRASSYNEQFFGPGTRLTVL.

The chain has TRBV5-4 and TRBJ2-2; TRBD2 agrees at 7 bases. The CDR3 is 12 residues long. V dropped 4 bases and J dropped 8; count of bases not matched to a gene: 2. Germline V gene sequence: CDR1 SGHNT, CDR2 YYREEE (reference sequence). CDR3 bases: TGTGCCAGCAGCCGAGCGGGGGGGGAGCTGTTTTTT. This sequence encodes CASSRAGGELFF.

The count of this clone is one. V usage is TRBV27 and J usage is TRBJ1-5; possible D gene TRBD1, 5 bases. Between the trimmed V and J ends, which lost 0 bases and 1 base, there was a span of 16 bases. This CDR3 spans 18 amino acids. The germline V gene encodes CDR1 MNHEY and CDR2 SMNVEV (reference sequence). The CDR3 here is CASSLSAGGLRSNQPQHF. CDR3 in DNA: TGTGCCAGCAGTTTATCGGCGGGGGGGTTAAGAAGCAATCAGCCCCAGCATTTT.

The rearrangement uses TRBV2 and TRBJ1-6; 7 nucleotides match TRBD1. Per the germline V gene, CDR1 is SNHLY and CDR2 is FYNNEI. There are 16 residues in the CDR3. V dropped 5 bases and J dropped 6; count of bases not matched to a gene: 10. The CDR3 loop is CASSRQGVGGNSPLHF. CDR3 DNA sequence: TGTGCCAGCAGTCGACAGGGAGTGGGGGGTAATTCACCCCTCCACTTT. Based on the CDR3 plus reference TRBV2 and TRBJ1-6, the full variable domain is EPEVTQTPSHQVTQMGQEVILRCVPISNHLYFYWYRQILGQKVEFLVSFYNNEISEKSEIFDDQFSVERPDGSNFTLKIRSTKLEDSAMYFCASSRQGVGGNSPLHFGNGTRLTVT.

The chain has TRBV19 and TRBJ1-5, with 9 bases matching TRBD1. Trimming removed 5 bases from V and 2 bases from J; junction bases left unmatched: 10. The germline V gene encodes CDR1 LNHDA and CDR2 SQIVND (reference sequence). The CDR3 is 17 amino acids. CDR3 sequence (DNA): TGTGCCAGTAGTTCACATACAGGGGGCCATGGCAATCAGCCCCAGCATTTT. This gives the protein CASSSHTGGHGNQPQHF.

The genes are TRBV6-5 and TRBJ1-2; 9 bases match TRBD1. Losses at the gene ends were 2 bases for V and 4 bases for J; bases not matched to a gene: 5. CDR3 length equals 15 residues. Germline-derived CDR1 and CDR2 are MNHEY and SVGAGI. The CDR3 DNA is TGTGCCAGCAGTTACGCCCCGGACAGGGGCTATGGCTACACCTTC. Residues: CASSYAPDRGYGYTF.

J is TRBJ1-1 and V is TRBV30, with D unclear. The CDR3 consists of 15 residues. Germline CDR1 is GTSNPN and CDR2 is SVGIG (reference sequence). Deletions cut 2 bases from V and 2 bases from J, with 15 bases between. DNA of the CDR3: TGTGCCTGGAGTTCCCCCGCGACACAAAACACTGAAGCTTTCTTT. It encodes CAWSSPATQNTEAFF.

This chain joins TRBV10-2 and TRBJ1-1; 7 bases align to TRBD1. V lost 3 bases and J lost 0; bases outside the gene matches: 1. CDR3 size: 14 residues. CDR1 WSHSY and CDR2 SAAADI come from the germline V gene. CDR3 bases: TGCGCCAGCAGTGATCAGGGGGTGAACACTGAAGCTTTCTTT. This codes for CASSDQGVNTEAFF.

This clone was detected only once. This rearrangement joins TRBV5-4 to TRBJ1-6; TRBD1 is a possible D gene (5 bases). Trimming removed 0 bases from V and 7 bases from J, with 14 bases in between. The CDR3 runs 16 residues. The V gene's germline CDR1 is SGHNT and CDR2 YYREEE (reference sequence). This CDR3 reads CASSLGGTGGNSPLHF. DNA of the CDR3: TGTGCCAGCAGCTTGGGAGGTACGGGGGGAAATTCACCCCTCCACTTT.

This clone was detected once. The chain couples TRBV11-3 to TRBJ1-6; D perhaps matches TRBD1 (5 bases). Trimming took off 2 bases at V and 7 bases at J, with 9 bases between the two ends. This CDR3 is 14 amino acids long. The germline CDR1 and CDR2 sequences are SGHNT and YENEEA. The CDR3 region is CASSLQGANSPLHF. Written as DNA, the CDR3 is TGTGCCAGCAGCTTACAGGGAGCGAATTCACCCCTCCACTTT. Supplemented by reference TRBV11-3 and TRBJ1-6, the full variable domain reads EAGVVQSPRYKIIEKKQPVAFWCNPISGHNTLYWYLQNLGQGPELLIRYENEEAVDDSQLPKDRFSAERLKGVDSTLKIQPAELGDSAVYLCASSLQGANSPLHFGNGTRLTVT.

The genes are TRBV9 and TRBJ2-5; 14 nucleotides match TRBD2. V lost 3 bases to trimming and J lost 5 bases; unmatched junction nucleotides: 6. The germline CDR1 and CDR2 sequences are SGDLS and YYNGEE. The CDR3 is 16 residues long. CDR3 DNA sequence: TGTGCCAGCAGCGCTAGACTAGCGGGGGGGCCGGAGACCCAGTACTTC. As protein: CASSARLAGGPETQYF.

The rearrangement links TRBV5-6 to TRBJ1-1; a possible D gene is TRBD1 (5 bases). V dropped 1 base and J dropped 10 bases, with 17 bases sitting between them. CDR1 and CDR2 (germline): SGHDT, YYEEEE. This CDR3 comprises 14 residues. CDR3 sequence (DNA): TGTGCCAGCAGCTTGCCCGCCGGGGGGGGAAGAGCTTTCTTT. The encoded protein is CASSLPAGGGRAFF. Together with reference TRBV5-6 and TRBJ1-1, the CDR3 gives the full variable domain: DAGVTQSPTHLIKTRGQQVTLRCSPKSGHDTVSWYQQALGQGPQFIFQYYEEEERQRGNFPDRFSGHQFPNYSSELNVNALLLGDSALYLCASSLPAGGGRAFFGQGTRLTVV.